The source of this TCR beta chain is a study of cytomegalovirus exposure and HLA in healthy donors. Trimming left V 8 bases short and J 4 bases short, with 11 bases between. CDR3 length: 12 amino acids. Germline-derived CDR1 and CDR2 are KGHSH and LQKENI. Use of 60 Vbeta and 13 Jbeta primers characterized the PCR. In the original analysis: Unique TCR beta chains totaled about 78 million in a later count, with about 11 million of them shared. Generated by immunoSEQ multiplex PCR, the TCRdb table keeps only in-frame clones and is missing some. Clone size and the V and J calls come from that table; the DNA yielded D and trimming. The sample contains about 160,000 clones, 80% to 90% of which appear only once.

V gene TRBV18 combines with J gene TRBJ2-5, with D perhaps TRBD2 (5 bases). The origin of this receptor is a man between 18 and 35 years old in good health and CMV-seropositive. Material: PBMCs. The DNA of the CDR3 is TGTGCCAGCGAGGGAGACGCAGAGACCCAGTACTTC. This translates into CASEGDAETQYF. The full variable domain, its missing parts supplied by reference TRBV18 and TRBJ2-5, is NAGVMQNPRHLVRRRGQEARLRCSPMKGHSHVYWYRQLPEEGLKFMVYLQKENIIDESGMPKERFSAEFPKEGPSILRIQQVVRGDSAAYFCASEGDAETQYFGPGTRLLVL.